Following are 8 T cell receptor beta chains from one sample sequenced in a study of T-cell memory formation after mild COVID-19. MiXCR, run by TCRdb on the 5' RACE reads, gives a single entry per CDR3 protein. The sample holds more than 250,000 distinct CDR3 sequences, over 15% seen once. The sample comprised PBMCs or a T cell subset sorted from them (not recorded which). The receptor set was obtained from a man younger than 35 who had mild COVID-19 (a few samples of this study predate the infection). Cell type and time point are not known.

This clonotype showed up just a few times. The rearrangement links TRBV5-5 to TRBJ1-1, with TRBD1 as a possible D gene (6 bases). Germline-derived CDR1 and CDR2 are SGHKS and YYEKEE (reference sequence). CDR3 size: 15 residues. The V and J ends lost 3 bases and 0 bases respectively, with 12 bases between them. The CDR3 spells CASSWGAGVNTEAFF. CDR3 sequence (DNA): TGTGCCAGCAGCTGGGGGGCCGGGGTGAACACTGAAGCTTTCTTT.

Regarding this clonotype: This may be a read error, as it is one base from a much larger clone. The V gene is TRBV7-9, the J gene TRBJ2-3, with a tentative D call TRBD1 (6 bases). V was cut by 11 bases and J by 3 bases, with 15 bases left in between. Germline loops: CDR1 SEHNR, CDR2 FQNEAQ (reference sequence). The CDR3 is 13 residues long. Here the CDR3 reads CARLGRGTDTQYF. In nucleotides, the CDR3 is TGTGCCCGCCTAGGCAGGGGTACAGATACGCAGTATTTT.

This clonotype was seen a handful of times. CDR3 sequence: CASSLVNQGSDYGYTF. The CDR3 DNA follows: TGTGCCAGCAGCTTGGTCAATCAGGGTTCGGACTATGGCTACACCTTC. V gene TRBV5-5 combines with J gene TRBJ1-2, with D possibly being TRBD1 (5 bases). Trimming left V 0 bases short and J 3 bases short, with 15 bases between. CDR3 length equals 16 residues. CDR1 and CDR2 from the germline V gene are SGHKS and YYEKEE (reference sequence).

This clonotype has ten or more counts. J is TRBJ2-3 and V is TRBV4-3; TRBD1 aligns across 10 bases. J lost 6 bases, V lost 0 bases, and 9 bases had no gene match. This CDR3 spans 17 amino acids. The germline V gene has CDR1 LGHNA and CDR2 YSLEER. The CDR3 DNA sequence: TGCGCCAGCAGCCAAGATGGTAGACAGGGGGCCCCCGATACGCAGTATTTT. It is translated as CASSQDGRQGAPDTQYF.

In DNA, the CDR3 is TGTGCCAGCAGCGGACAATGGATCGACAGAAATAATTCACCCCTCCACTTT. It yields the protein CASSGQWIDRNNSPLHF. This chain uses TRBV5-6 with TRBJ1-6; D is possibly TRBD1 (5 bases). With 4 bases removed from V and 5 bases from J, the gap between germline ends came to 19 bases. Germline values: CDR1 SGHDT, CDR2 YYEEEE. The CDR3 runs to 17 residues.

The rearrangement links TRBV20-1 to TRBJ1-5, with no clear D. The V gene lost 0 bases and the J gene lost 1 base, with 4 bases spanning the gap. CDR1 and CDR2 (germline): DFQATT, SNEGSKA (reference sequence). CDR3 size: 13 residues. DNA of the CDR3: TGCAGTGCTAGAGAACACAGCAATCAGCCCCAGCATTTT. Residues: CSAREHSNQPQHF.

The chain has TRBV7-2 and TRBJ1-2; D unresolved. V dropped 3 bases and J dropped 8 bases, with 16 bases sitting between them. Germline CDR1 is SGHTA and CDR2 is FQGNSA. The CDR3 is made up of 14 amino acids. The CDR3 DNA reads TGTGCCAGCAGCTTGACTACTAGCCTCCTAGGCTACACCTTC. It encodes CASSLTTSLLGYTF.

This clonotype showed up just once. The chain joins TRBV5-4 to TRBJ2-7; no clear D gene. Per the germline V gene, CDR1 is SGHNT and CDR2 is YYREEE (reference sequence). Trimming took off 0 bases at V and 2 bases at J, with 12 bases between the two ends. The CDR3 extends over 15 amino acids. The CDR3 DNA is TGTGCCAGCAGCTTGGTGGCGGACGCGACCTACGAGCAGTACTTC. As protein: CASSLVADATYEQYF.